These T cell receptor beta chains were read from a single sample in a study of cytomegalovirus exposure and HLA in healthy donors. Assay used: immunoSEQ multiplex PCR; TCRdb lists only in-frame clones, some missing. The table shows 60,000 or so clones, with approximately 71% occurring only once. Material: PBMCs. Every receptor here comes from a woman aged 40 to 50 in good health and CMV-seropositive. Each CDR3 is given with its conserved first and last residue. Each record gives: CDR3 protein, CDR3 DNA, V gene, clone size, J gene, D gene. D genes are given only for firm matches. Clone size appears in some rows only: once, few, many, or a class for an expanded clone.

CDR3: CASSAIREDEQFF; DNA: TGTGCCAGCAGTGCAATCAGGGAGGATGAGCAGTTCTTC; V: TRBV6-1; size: .; J: TRBJ2-1; D: .
CDR3: CASSRKQGLGNYGYTF; DNA: TGTGCCAGCAGCCGTAAACAGGGGTTGGGAAACTATGGCTACACCTTC; V: TRBV14; size: .; J: TRBJ1-2; D: TRBD1
CDR3: CAWSVSGTSYTF; DNA: TGTGCCTGGAGTGTATCCGGGACAAGCTACACCTTC; V: TRBV30; size: .; J: TRBJ1-2; D: .
CDR3: CASTRRGPSYEQYF; DNA: TGTGCCAGCACCCGGCGCGGGCCCTCCTACGAGCAGTACTTC; V: TRBV28; size: .; J: TRBJ2-7; D: .
CDR3: CASGPGGLNEQFF; DNA: TGTGCCAGCGGGCCTGGGGGGTTAAATGAGCAGTTCTTC; V: TRBV11-3; size: few; J: TRBJ2-1; D: .
CDR3: CASTTQGNEQFF; DNA: TGTGCCAGCACTACACAGGGGAATGAGCAGTTCTTC; V: TRBV7-9; size: .; J: TRBJ2-1; D: TRBD1
CDR3: CASSDTGIAFF; DNA: TGTGCCAGCAGTGATACAGGGATAGCTTTCTTT; V: TRBV6-1; size: .; J: TRBJ1-1; D: .
CDR3: CAWSRGTVNTEAFF; DNA: TGTGCCTGGAGTAGAGGGACTGTGAACACTGAAGCTTTCTTT; V: TRBV30; size: .; J: TRBJ1-1; D: .
CDR3: CASSSWTANTEAFF; DNA: TGTGCCAGCAGTTCCTGGACAGCCAACACTGAAGCTTTCTTT; V: TRBV27; size: .; J: TRBJ1-1; D: .
CDR3: CASSSGTEDEKLFF; DNA: TGTGCCAGCTCATCCGGGACAGAAGATGAAAAACTGTTTTTT; V: TRBV6-4; size: .; J: TRBJ1-4; D: TRBD1
CDR3: CASSLPGVDSPLHF; DNA: TGTGCCAGCAGTCTCCCAGGGGTCGATTCACCCCTCCACTTT; V: TRBV28; size: .; J: TRBJ1-6; D: .
CDR3: CASSPPTGENTEAFF; DNA: TGTGCCAGCTCACCACCGACGGGAGAGAACACTGAAGCTTTCTTT; V: TRBV18; size: .; J: TRBJ1-1; D: .
CDR3: CASSLALTGEVFF; DNA: TGTGCCAGCAGCTTAGCCCTCACCGGGGAGGTGTTTTTT; V: TRBV7-9; size: few; J: TRBJ2-2; D: .
CDR3: CAAGSMEEKLFF; DNA: TGTGCCGCCGGGTCTATGGAGGAAAAACTGTTTTTT; V: TRBV10-3; size: .; J: TRBJ1-4; D: .
CDR3: CASSETGFGAFF; DNA: TGTGCCAGCAGTGAGACAGGGTTTGGAGCTTTCTTT; V: TRBV2; size: .; J: TRBJ1-1; D: TRBD1
CDR3: CASSLGTGGPNTEAFF; DNA: TGCGCCAGCAGCCTAGGGACAGGGGGCCCAAACACTGAAGCTTTCTTT; V: TRBV5-1; size: .; J: TRBJ1-1; D: TRBD1
CDR3: CASSSRERGNEQFF; DNA: TGTGCCAGCAGTTCCCGCGAAAGGGGCAATGAGCAGTTCTTC; V: TRBV6-5; size: .; J: TRBJ2-1; D: .
CDR3: CASSKKDTVRTWDNEQFF; DNA: TGTGCCAGTAGTAAAAAGGACACCGTAAGAACCTGGGACAATGAGCAGTTCTTC; V: TRBV19; size: .; J: TRBJ2-1; D: .
CDR3: CASSEGGAGLYTQYF; DNA: TGTGCCAGCAGTGAAGGGGGCGCGGGGCTATATACGCAGTATTTT; V: TRBV6-1; size: .; J: TRBJ2-3; D: .
CDR3: CASSGGEGTDTQYF; DNA: TGTGCCAGCAGTGGTGGGGAGGGCACAGATACGCAGTATTTT; V: TRBV6-4; size: .; J: TRBJ2-3; D: .
CDR3: CAWSEGTASNQPQHF; DNA: TGTGCCTGGAGTGAGGGGACAGCTAGCAATCAGCCCCAGCATTTT; V: TRBV30; size: .; J: TRBJ1-5; D: TRBD1
CDR3: CASSQDWDISGNTIYF; DNA: TGTGCCAGCAGCCAAGATTGGGACATCTCTGGAAACACCATATATTTT; V: TRBV4-2; size: .; J: TRBJ1-3; D: .
CDR3: CASSLGGFSSYEQYF; DNA: TGTGCCAGCAGCTTGGGAGGGTTTAGCTCCTACGAGCAGTACTTC; V: TRBV5-6; size: .; J: TRBJ2-7; D: .
CDR3: CASSPSGAHEKLFF; DNA: TGTGCCAGCAGCCCGTCTGGGGCCCACGAAAAACTGTTTTTT; V: TRBV11-2; size: .; J: TRBJ1-4; D: .
CDR3: CSARGTEFYGYTF; DNA: TGCAGCGCTAGGGGAACCGAGTTCTATGGCTACACCTTC; V: TRBV29-1; size: .; J: TRBJ1-2; D: .
CDR3: CASSFGAGGIEQFF; DNA: TGTGCCAGCAGCTTCGGGGCAGGGGGTATAGAGCAGTTCTTC; V: TRBV11-2; size: few; J: TRBJ2-1; D: TRBD1
CDR3: CATSRDNGGLYEQHF; DNA: TGTGCCACCAGCAGAGATAACGGGGGGCTCTACGAGCAGCACTTC; V: TRBV15; size: .; J: TRBJ2-7; D: .
CDR3: CASSTAGGSYEQYF; DNA: TGTGCCAGCAGCACAGCAGGGGGCTCCTACGAGCAGTACTTC; V: TRBV2; size: .; J: TRBJ2-7; D: TRBD1
CDR3: CASSRAGTSNTEAFF; DNA: TGCGCCAGCAGCCGAGCCGGGACATCGAACACTGAAGCTTTCTTT; V: TRBV4-3; size: .; J: TRBJ1-1; D: .
CDR3: CATSSGQLTTNEKLFF; DNA: TGTGCCACCAGCTCCGGACAGTTAACAACTAATGAAAAACTGTTTTTT; V: TRBV15; size: .; J: TRBJ1-4; D: .
CDR3: CASSPSRGEGTDTQYF; DNA: TGTGCCAGCAGCCCCTCACGGGGAGAGGGAACAGATACGCAGTATTTT; V: TRBV5-4; size: few; J: TRBJ2-3; D: .
CDR3: CASSIGTGDGYTF; DNA: TGTGCCAGCTCAATAGGGACAGGGGACGGCTACACCTTC; V: TRBV18; size: .; J: TRBJ1-2; D: TRBD1
CDR3: CASSRDSSNYGYTF; DNA: TGTGCCAGCTCCCGGGACAGCTCTAACTATGGCTACACCTTC; V: TRBV18; size: .; J: TRBJ1-2; D: TRBD1
CDR3: CASPHRRTVFF; DNA: TGTGCCAGCCCTCACCGCCGCACGGTGTTTTTT; V: TRBV27; size: .; J: TRBJ1-4; D: .
CDR3: CASSESTRVGNQPQHF; DNA: TGTGCCAGCAGTGAATCGACCAGGGTTGGCAATCAGCCCCAGCATTTT; V: TRBV25-1; size: .; J: TRBJ1-5; D: .
CDR3: CASSTRLTGGKAGEQFF; DNA: TGTGCCAGCAGCACGAGACTTACAGGGGGTAAGGCGGGTGAGCAGTTCTTC; V: TRBV11-2; size: few; J: TRBJ2-1; D: TRBD1
CDR3: CASSLGSSGYSTDTQYF; DNA: TGTGCCAGCAGCTTAGGCTCCAGCGGTTATAGCACAGATACGCAGTATTTT; V: TRBV7-9; size: .; J: TRBJ2-3; D: .
CDR3: CSAEGSFGEQFF; DNA: TGCAGCGCCGAGGGATCCTTTGGTGAGCAGTTCTTC; V: TRBV29-1; size: .; J: TRBJ2-1; D: .
CDR3: CASKGTGNTGELFF; DNA: TGTGCCAGCAAGGGGACAGGGAACACCGGGGAGCTGTTTTTT; V: TRBV6-5; size: once; J: TRBJ2-2; D: TRBD1
CDR3: CASSPRSPNSPLHF; DNA: TGTGCCAGCAGCCCCAGGTCTCCAAATTCACCCCTCCACTTT; V: TRBV7-9; size: .; J: TRBJ1-6; D: .
CDR3: CAISEYASGSTDTQYF; DNA: TGTGCCATCAGTGAGTATGCTAGCGGGAGCACAGATACGCAGTATTTT; V: TRBV10-3; size: .; J: TRBJ2-3; D: TRBD2
CDR3: CASSFGGGTDTQYF; DNA: TGTGCCAGCAGTTTTGGGGGGGGCACAGATACGCAGTATTTT; V: TRBV27; size: few; J: TRBJ2-3; D: TRBD2
CDR3: CATSRATSTGHTEAFF; DNA: TGTGCCACCAGCAGAGCCACTTCTACAGGGCACACTGAAGCTTTCTTT; V: TRBV15; size: .; J: TRBJ1-1; D: .